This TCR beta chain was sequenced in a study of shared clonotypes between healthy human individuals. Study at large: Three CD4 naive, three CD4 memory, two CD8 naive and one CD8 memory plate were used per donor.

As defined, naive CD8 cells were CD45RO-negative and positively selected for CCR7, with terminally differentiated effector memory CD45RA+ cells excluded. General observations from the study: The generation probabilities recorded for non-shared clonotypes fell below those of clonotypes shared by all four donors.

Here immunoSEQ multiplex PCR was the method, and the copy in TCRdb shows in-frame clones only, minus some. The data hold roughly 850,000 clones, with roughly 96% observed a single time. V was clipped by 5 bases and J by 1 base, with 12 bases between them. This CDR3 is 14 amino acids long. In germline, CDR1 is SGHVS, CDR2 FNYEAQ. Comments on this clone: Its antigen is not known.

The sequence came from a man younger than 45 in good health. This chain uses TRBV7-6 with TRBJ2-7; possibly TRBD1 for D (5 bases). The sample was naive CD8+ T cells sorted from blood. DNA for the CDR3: TGTGCCAGCAGCGGAGCAGGGCCTTCCTACGAGCAGTACTTC. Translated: CASSGAGPSYEQYF.